What follows is one TCR beta chain and its context. This clone's antigen is unknown. One base away there is no much larger clone; base qualities are not given. V drops 0 bases and J drops 6 bases, leaving 4 bases in between. Measured from the cysteine to the phenylalanine, the CDR3 is 13 residues long. Of all the DNA, just the CDR3 is kept, 39 bases in frame from base 1. Per the germline V gene, KGHDR is the CDR1 and SFDVKD is the CDR2. This entry is derived from a study of T cell repertoires in cytomegalovirus infection (dated by TCRdb to about 2019). For the wider study: The HLA type of each donor mattered for the analysis, because public TCR beta signatures pointed to carriage of CMV infection along with the matching HLA type.

Summary of the overall study and its limitations: The ex vivo response was dominated by HLA-C-restricted CMV-specific TCR beta clonotypes, which also provided the single most frequent clonotype in two of eight donors. Cumulative frequency of public TCR beta family members discriminated carriers of CMV infection plus the relevant HLA type in this cohort and an independent approximately 360-donor cohort.

The listed sequencing device is Illumina HiSeq 1500. TCRdb reprocessed the public reads (quality trimming at Q25 with fastp, clone calling with MiXCR) and kept in-frame beta chains. Rows with one shared CDR3 protein collapse into an entry with the most common genes and DNA. The sample includes roughly 720,000 distinct CDR3 sequences, with less than 40% observed a single time. The ten top clones hold 2.5% to 3.5% of the sample. Input material: PBMCs. This receptor chain uses TRBV24-1 and TRBJ2-2, with an unclear D gene assignment. The receptor was derived from a human donor in good health (CMV status not recorded). Some clones in this sample may be carry-over from other donors' samples. Here is the DNA: TGTGCCACCAGTGATTTGCCCGCCGGGGAGCTGTTTTTT. The translation is CATSDLPAGELFF.